This T cell receptor (beta chain) was sequenced during a study of OX40 agonist ivuxolimab in advanced cancers. For the study at large: The patients got ivuxolimab, which is an agonistic anti-OX40 (CD134) antibody. Previous treatment with anti-PD-1, anti-PD-L1 or anti-CTLA-4 therapy was allowed; more than 35% had received some. General study results and limits: Among the nonresponders, some also had low normalized T-cell clonal expansion.

The germline V gene encodes CDR1 MNHEY and CDR2 SVGAGI. The V and J ends lost 7 bases and 4 bases respectively, with 12 bases between them. This CDR3 comprises 13 residues. For this clone: The target antigen is unknown.

Profiled with immunoSEQ multiplex PCR; TCRdb holds only in-frame clones, not every one. The sample consists of approximately 69,000 clones, approximately 82% of them appearing once. The chain couples TRBV6-5 to TRBJ2-3; D may be TRBD2 (6 bases). The clonotype originates from an adult with an advanced solid tumor such as melanoma, head and neck, liver or kidney cancer. The input for sequencing was CD4+ or CD8+ T cells sorted from blood, taken in a trial of the OX40 agonist ivuxolimab. CDR3 sequence: CASTRGWADTQYF. The CDR3 DNA follows: TGTGCCAGCACCCGGGGGTGGGCAGATACGCAGTATTTT.